This entry concerns a single T cell receptor (beta chain). Its specific antigen is unknown. Base-call qualities are not available, and no considerably larger clone is one nucleotide away. The CDR3 spans 18 residues, from the cysteine through the phenylalanine. CDR3 DNA only is kept here, 54 bases in frame from base 1. Germline trimming: 5 bases from V, 0 bases from J; junction bases outside gene matches: 11. As encoded in the germline V gene (reference sequence), CDR1 is SEHNR while CDR2 is FQNEAQ. TCRbeta CDR3 regions were amplified from genomic DNA using the immunoSEQ Assay, a bias-controlled multiplex PCR. On the authors' methods: The number of nucleated cells in each sample was estimated from the amplification of reference gene primers within the assay. To quantify the absolute abundance of each unique TCRbeta CDR3 rearrangement, sequence reads were collapsed and filtered. Productive Simpson clonality was computed per sample as the square root of Simpson's diversity index over productive rearrangements. TCRdb's version of the immuneACCESS table is confined to in-frame rearrangements and falls short of the full clone set. An unresolved V gene accounts for under half of the shortfall where checked; the remainder is of unknown origin. V and J calls and clone size are given by that table; D and trimming were obtained from the DNA. The sample table holds roughly 250,000 clones, of which around 88% were seen once. The ten top clones hold around 10% of the sample.

This entry is derived from a study of blood T cell repertoires in COVID-19 (dated by TCRdb to about 2020). Notes on the research overall: Collaborator samples came from the United States, Italy and Spain and covered acute and convalescent phases of COVID-19. A freely available public database, intended as a resource for researchers studying the immune response to SARS-CoV-2, is where the repertoires were released. Nearly every sample came with metadata listing a de-identified subject ID, COVID-19 status, age in years and sex. Where available, HLA class I and class II types were obtained from metadata supplied by the sample provider rather than from assay-based typing. The prospective study material was composed of cDNA or gDNA derived from T cells, B-cell-depleted T cells, or PBMCs. Samples were obtained from the ongoing ImmuneRACE study (first 160 participants) and from some 1,200 subjects provided by 6 global collaborators. Deeply sampled blood TCRbeta repertoires from subjects exposed to, actively infected with, or recovered from COVID-19 were included in the dataset. Summary of the overall study and its limitations: How much clinical and demographic metadata was included differed by source and by participant, and the metadata was provided uncurated.

In the prospective study, participants were 18 to 89 years old, resided in 25 or so geographic areas of the United States, and were enrolled through a virtual design. In the prospective study, cohorts were assigned on the basis of participant-reported clinical history obtained from a screening survey and a study questionnaire. Recovered participants in ImmuneRACE Cohort 3 were defined as having two consecutive negative NP/OP PCR tests, clearance from a healthcare professional, or resolution of symptoms. In the prospective study, whole blood, serum and a nasopharyngeal or oropharyngeal swab were collected from each participant by mobile phlebotomists. Participants in the prospective study had the option to provide additional blood draws and questionnaires over an approximately 2-month period. Blood samples from the prospective study were shipped frozen or at room temperature prior to DNA extraction.

This clonotype originated in a man aged 35 to 55 who had recovered from COVID-19. This chain joins TRBV7-9 to TRBJ1-4, with 8 bases matching TRBD1. Input material: PBMCs or T cells enriched from blood (not recorded which). DNA sequence: TGTGCCAGCAGCCAGGGGGCTCTGCCGGGTCCAACTAATGAAAAACTGTTTTTT. Its protein reads: CASSQGALPGPTNEKLFF.